These T cell receptor beta chains were read from a single sample in a study of cytomegalovirus exposure and HLA in healthy donors. Produced via immunoSEQ multiplex PCR; TCRdb's table is partial and in-frame only. The table lists around 200,000 clones, roughly 80% of them singletons. Material: PBMCs. The receptor source for this set is a man aged 45-65 years in good health and CMV-seronegative. Both conserved end residues are part of each CDR3. A D gene is named only where the DNA matches it firmly. Clone size is shown for a subset of rows, as once, few, many or a class of expanded clone.

- | TRBJ1-1 | - | TRBV7-6 | TGTGCCAGCAGCCCAAGCACAGGGCGGACTGAAGCTTTCTTT | CASSPSTGRTEAFF
- | TRBJ2-1 | - | TRBV5-1 | TGCGCCAGCAGTGAGAGCTCCTACAATGAGCAGTTCTTC | CASSESSYNEQFF
- | TRBJ2-7 | - | TRBV28 | TGTGCCAGCAGACCGACTGGCTCCTACGAGCAGTACTTC | CASRPTGSYEQYF
- | TRBJ2-7 | TRBD2 | TRBV9 | TGTGCCAGCAGCCCCGCCTCTGGGGGACTAGCGGGAGAGGACTACGAGCAGTACTTC | CASSPASGGLAGEDYEQYF
- | TRBJ1-2 | - | TRBV19 | TGTGCCAGTAAATTTGGGGGGTCGAACTATGGCTACACCTTC | CASKFGGSNYGYTF
- | TRBJ2-5 | TRBD2 | TRBV4-1 | TGCGCCAGCAGCCTCGGACTAGCGGAAGAGACCCAGTACTTC | CASSLGLAEETQYF
once | TRBJ2-3 | TRBD2 | TRBV7-9 | TGTGCCAGCAGCTCGACTAGCGTTAGCACAGATACGCAGTATTTT | CASSSTSVSTDTQYF
once | TRBJ2-2 | - | TRBV6-5 | TGTGCCAGCAGTTATTCGGGTATCATTGACACCGGGGAGCTGTTTTTT | CASSYSGIIDTGELFF
- | TRBJ2-7 | - | TRBV7-8 | TGTGCCAGCAGCTTGGGGGAGGTCCCTTCCTACGAGCAGTACTTC | CASSLGEVPSYEQYF
- | TRBJ1-2 | - | TRBV10-3 | TGTGCCATCAGTGATTCAGGATCCTATGGCTACACCTTC | CAISDSGSYGYTF
- | TRBJ1-4 | TRBD1 | TRBV7-9 | TGTGCCAGCAGCCTACAGGGGAACCAACTGTTTTTT | CASSLQGNQLFF
- | TRBJ1-4 | - | TRBV19 | TGTGCCAGTAGTAAGGCAGGGAATGAAAAACTGTTTTTT | CASSKAGNEKLFF
- | TRBJ1-2 | - | TRBV19 | TGTGCCAGTAGTCGGGGAGTGGGTGGCTACACCTTC | CASSRGVGGYTF
once | TRBJ1-2 | TRBD1 | TRBV7-2 | TGTGCCAGCAGCTTAGGACAGGGCTCTAACTATGGCTACACCTTC | CASSLGQGSNYGYTF
- | TRBJ2-1 | TRBD1 | TRBV19 | TGTGCCAGAGGCTGGGACAGGAGATACAATGAGCAGTTCTTC | CARGWDRRYNEQFF
- | TRBJ2-7 | TRBD2 | TRBV7-9 | TGTGCCAGCAGCTTAGTGGGGGCGTTAGCGGGGGTTTACGAGCAGTACTTC | CASSLVGALAGVYEQYF
- | TRBJ2-2 | TRBD1 | TRBV7-9 | TGTTCCAGCAGCTTTGGACAGGTACACACCGGGGAGCTGTTTTTT | CSSSFGQVHTGELFF
- | TRBJ2-7 | - | TRBV21-1 | TGTGCCAAGACAGTGGACGAGCAGTACTTC | CAKTVDEQYF
- | TRBJ2-1 | TRBD1 | TRBV7-2 | TGTGCCAGCAGCAAGGGACAGGGTTACTACAATGAGCAGTTCTTC | CASSKGQGYYNEQFF
- | TRBJ2-2 | TRBD2 | TRBV5-8 | TGTGCCAGCAGTTACAAGCGGGAACCTGGTGGGGAGCTGTTTTTT | CASSYKREPGGELFF
- | TRBJ2-5 | - | TRBV5-8 | TGTGCCAGCAGCTTGGATCTTCAGGGACAAAACTCCGGGGCCCAGTACTTC | CASSLDLQGQNSGAQYF
- | TRBJ2-7 | - | TRBV5-4 | TGTGCCAGCAGCGGGTCGACAGATACTTACGAGCAGTACTTC | CASSGSTDTYEQYF
once | TRBJ1-1 | - | TRBV7-7 | TGTGCTAGCAGCTCAGGGGTGAACACTGAAGCTTTCTTT | CASSSGVNTEAFF
- | TRBJ2-2 | - | TRBV28 | TGTGCCAGCAGTCCCCAAACCGGGGAGCTGTTTTTT | CASSPQTGELFF
- | TRBJ2-5 | - | TRBV28 | TGTGCCAGCAGCCCCAGGAACGACCGGACCCAGTACTTC | CASSPRNDRTQYF
- | TRBJ2-1 | TRBD2 | TRBV5-1 | TGCGCCAGCACCTTTACCCTGACTAGCGGCAATGAGCAGTTCTTC | CASTFTLTSGNEQFF
- | TRBJ2-3 | TRBD2 | TRBV4-1 | TGCGCCAGCAGCCAAGATAACCTAGCGGGGGCCAAGGGTACGCAGTATTTT | CASSQDNLAGAKGTQYF
- | TRBJ1-5 | TRBD1 | TRBV6-1 | TGTGCCAGCAGAAGAAGGACAGGCTACAATCAGCCCCAGCATTTT | CASRRRTGYNQPQHF
- | TRBJ1-3 | - | TRBV28 | TGTGCCAGCAGCCGGGGGAACACTGGAAACACCATATATTTT | CASSRGNTGNTIYF
- | TRBJ1-1 | - | TRBV5-1 | TGCGCCAGCAGCATCACCAACACGAACACTGAAGCTTTCTTT | CASSITNTNTEAFF
once | TRBJ2-1 | TRBD1 | TRBV6-4 | TGTGCCAGCAGTGACCGGACAGGCGTTAGCTACAATGAGCAGTTCTTC | CASSDRTGVSYNEQFF
- | TRBJ2-3 | - | TRBV6-5 | TGTGCCAGCAGACCCGCAGTTACTCCGGGTACGCAGTATTTT | CASRPAVTPGTQYF
once | TRBJ1-1 | - | TRBV19 | TGTGCCAGTAGTAGTACAGGGCTTAACACTGAAGCTTTCTTT | CASSSTGLNTEAFF
- | TRBJ1-4 | TRBD1 | TRBV7-9 | TGTGCCAGCAGCGCGGGGACAGGTCTTTCGGAAAAACTGTTTTTT | CASSAGTGLSEKLFF
once | TRBJ1-1 | TRBD1 | TRBV7-9 | TGTTCCAGCAGCCCGGTAGACAGGGCGGCTTTCTTT | CSSSPVDRAAFF
- | TRBJ2-5 | TRBD2 | TRBV6-5 | TGTGCCAGCAGTTCGCTAGCGGGGGTACTCCAAGAGACCCAGTACTTC | CASSSLAGVLQETQYF
- | TRBJ1-2 | - | TRBV5-1 | TGCGCCAGCAGCCCGGATGGAGTTAACTATGGCTACACCTTC | CASSPDGVNYGYTF
- | TRBJ1-1 | - | TRBV7-2 | TGTGCCAGCAGCCCACAGGGAAACACTGAAGCTTTCTTT | CASSPQGNTEAFF
- | TRBJ1-2 | - | TRBV5-5 | TGTGCCAGCAGCTTTGAGCCACGAGGAGGCTACACCTTC | CASSFEPRGGYTF
- | TRBJ2-7 | TRBD1 | TRBV7-3 | TGTGCCAGCAGCCGAGGACAGGCCTACGAGCAGTACTTC | CASSRGQAYEQYF
- | TRBJ1-4 | - | TRBV4-3 | TGCGCCAGCAGCCGGGAGTTGAGCCGAACAATCGAAGGAAGGACTGAAAAACTGTTTTTT | CASSRELSRTIEGRTEKLFF
- | TRBJ2-1 | - | TRBV19 | TGTGCCAGTAGTATAAGGCAGGGCTACAATGAGCAGTTCTTC | CASSIRQGYNEQFF
- | TRBJ1-1 | - | TRBV28 | TGTGCCAGCAGGGTGGGAGGGCAGGGCGGGATGAACACTGAAGCTTTCTTT | CASRVGGQGGMNTEAFF
few | TRBJ2-1 | TRBD2 | TRBV11-2 | TGTGCCAGCAGAGCGGGACCGGTTAAGGCGGAGCAGTTCTTC | CASRAGPVKAEQFF
- | TRBJ1-2 | - | TRBV6-5 | TGTGCCAGCAGGGGGGGGGATCGCCGGGGCTACACCTTC | CASRGGDRRGYTF
- | TRBJ2-5 | - | TRBV18 | TGTGCCAGCTCGCCGGGATCCCAAGAGACCCAGTACTTC | CASSPGSQETQYF
- | TRBJ2-1 | - | TRBV7-2 | TGTGCCAGCAGCTCGACTACGAGCTCCTACAATGAGCAGTTCTTC | CASSSTTSSYNEQFF
- | TRBJ2-3 | - | TRBV18 | TGTGCCAGCTCACCACTTGACTTTCCATATACGCAGTATTTT | CASSPLDFPYTQYF
- | TRBJ1-2 | TRBD1 | TRBV6-5 | TGTGCCAGCAGTTACTCGCGGACAGGGGGTTCCTATGGCTACACCTTC | CASSYSRTGGSYGYTF